The 8 T cell receptor beta chains given below trace back to one sample, sequenced in a study of cytomegalovirus exposure and HLA in healthy donors (dated by TCRdb to the late 2010s). Library prep was done by the immunoSEQ multiplex PCR assay. For the multiplex PCR, a mixture combining 60 forward primers for TCR Vbeta segments and 13 reverse primers for TCR Jbeta segments was used. This immuneACCESS table, as held by TCRdb, lists in-frame sequences with V and J called but not all clones. Of the missing ones, under half trace to an unresolved V gene in checked studies; the others have no known cause. The sample profile shows some 110,000 clones; less than 85% of them were found once. Clones ranked in the top ten supply approximately 5.3% of the sample. Sequencing used PBMCs. The source is a young woman in good health and CMV-seropositive.

This clone appeared a single time. This CDR3 is CASSQESLAGNDEQFF. CDR3 nucleotides: TGCGCCAGCAGCCAAGAAAGCCTAGCGGGAAATGATGAGCAGTTCTTC. V usage is TRBV4-1 and J usage is TRBJ2-1, with 9 bases that match TRBD2. V was clipped by 0 bases and J by 8 bases; unmatched bases: 8. Germline V CDR1 and CDR2: MGHRA, YSYEKL. The CDR3 runs to 16 residues.

Here the CDR3 reads CASSPLPGQGADEQFF. DNA for the CDR3: TGTGCCAGCAGCCCCCTGCCGGGACAGGGGGCGGATGAGCAGTTCTTC. The V call is TRBV25-1, the J call TRBJ2-1, with TRBD1 identical over 12 bases. The ends lost 6 bases at V and 8 bases at J; junction bases unmatched: 11. There are 16 residues in the CDR3. Per the germline V gene, CDR1 is MGHDK and CDR2 is SYGVNS.

The rearrangement joins TRBV6-6 to TRBJ2-7; D is possibly TRBD2 (5 bases). The CDR3 is 14 residues long. In germline, CDR1 is MNHNY, CDR2 SVGAGI (reference sequence). V lost 2 bases, J lost 2 bases, and 10 bases lay in between. The CDR3 region is CASSYGRETYEQYF. CDR3 bases: TGTGCCAGCAGTTACGGGAGAGAGACCTACGAGCAGTACTTC.

This clone was seen just once. The V call is TRBV30, the J call TRBJ2-7; 7 bases agree with TRBD1. V shed 4 bases, J shed 1 base, and the junction held 4 bases outside the gene matches. Germline V gene data show CDR1 as GTSNPN and CDR2 as SVGIG (reference sequence). This CDR3 has 13 amino acids. The DNA for the CDR3 is TGTGCCTGGACCCCGACAGGGTCCTACGAGCAGTACTTC. Its protein product is CAWTPTGSYEQYF.

The V gene is TRBV2, the J gene TRBJ2-2; the match to TRBD1 covers 10 bases. Germline CDR1 and CDR2: SNHLY and FYNNEI. This CDR3 contains 16 residues. J was trimmed by 3 bases and V by 4 bases; bases with no gene match: 5. The CDR3 sequence is CASSADRGQYTGELFF. CDR3 nucleotide sequence: TGTGCCAGCAGTGCAGACAGGGGGCAGTACACCGGGGAGCTGTTTTTT.

V and J are TRBV27 and TRBJ2-5; a weak D match, TRBD2 (5 bases). The V gene lost 1 base and the J gene lost 5 bases, with 11 bases spanning the gap. Germline V CDR1 and CDR2: MNHEY, SMNVEV (reference sequence). The CDR3 runs 14 residues. CDR3 DNA sequence: TGTGCCAGCAGTTTATTCGGGGATGCGGAGACCCAGTACTTC. It codes for CASSLFGDAETQYF.

In its sample, this clone was seen a few times. V usage is TRBV6-5 and J usage is TRBJ2-2; D is undetermined. The CDR3 is 13 residues long. CDR1 is MNHEY, CDR2 SVGAGI, per germline. With 3 bases removed from V and 4 bases from J, the gap between germline ends came to 6 bases. CDR3 residues: CASSYEATGELFF. Here the CDR3 DNA reads TGTGCCAGCAGTTATGAGGCCACCGGGGAGCTGTTTTTT.

This sequence joins TRBV30 and TRBJ2-7; 10 bases map to TRBD1. Looked up from germline, CDR1 is GTSNPN and CDR2 is SVGIG (reference sequence). The ends lost 4 bases at V and 1 base at J; junction bases unmatched: 7. The CDR3 covers 15 residues. CDR3 in amino acids: CAWTGTGDRSYEQYF. CDR3 DNA sequence: TGTGCCTGGACCGGGACAGGGGATCGGTCCTACGAGCAGTACTTC.